This T cell receptor beta chain comes out of a study of PD-1 blockade in mismatch repair-deficient tumors. Background on the study: Patients had around 11 mismatch repair-deficient cancer types, all previously treated and progressing.

PCR or immunohistochemistry showed mismatch repair deficiency in every enrolled patient. Three pembrolizumab responders had their TCRs sequenced. Whole-study results and caveats: Rapid post-treatment expansion, then contraction, generally preceding radiologic response, marked tumor-resident clones.

TCRdb's copy holds only in-frame clones and misses some; the assay was immunoSEQ multiplex PCR. The sample includes tens of thousands of clones, 81% of them seen just once. Trimming pared 9 bases from V and 5 bases from J, leaving 7 bases between. The CDR3 totals 10 residues. About this clone itself: Its specificity is not known.

The source was peripheral blood, collected 12 weeks after starting pembrolizumab. The receptor's source is an adult with mismatch repair-deficient cancer. The gene calls are TRBV6-7 and TRBJ1-1; D unresolved. Being an ORF, TRBV6-7 has a function that is uncertain. CDR3 protein: CASVSTEAFF. The CDR3 DNA reads TGTGCCAGTGTTTCAACTGAAGCTTTCTTT.